The sample holds many counts of the clone carrying this TCR beta chain. TCR beta CDR3 regions were amplified from RNA transcripts. Carried out on the TCR CDR3, a first-round RT-PCR used the HTBI primer set. TCRdb recomputed calls from the multiplex PCR reads with MiXCR, one row per CDR3 protein. The sample has approximately 610,000 distinct CDR3 sequences, roughly 15% seen once. The germline gives CDR1 MNHEY, CDR2 SVGEGT. V dropped 6 bases and J dropped 6 bases, with 17 bases sitting between them. This CDR3 contains 14 residues. This sample is part of a study of T cells in Graves' hyperthyroidism and ophthalmopathy.

The rearrangement uses TRBV6-2 or TRBV6-3 and TRBJ1-1; perhaps TRBD1 as D (6 bases). The specimen sequenced was blood. This TCR was recovered from a woman between 40 and 50 years old with Graves' ophthalmopathy. CDR3 in amino acids: CASSTGQKRSEAFF. The CDR3 nucleotides are TGTGCCAGCAGCACCGGACAGAAACGTTCTGAAGCTTTCTTT.